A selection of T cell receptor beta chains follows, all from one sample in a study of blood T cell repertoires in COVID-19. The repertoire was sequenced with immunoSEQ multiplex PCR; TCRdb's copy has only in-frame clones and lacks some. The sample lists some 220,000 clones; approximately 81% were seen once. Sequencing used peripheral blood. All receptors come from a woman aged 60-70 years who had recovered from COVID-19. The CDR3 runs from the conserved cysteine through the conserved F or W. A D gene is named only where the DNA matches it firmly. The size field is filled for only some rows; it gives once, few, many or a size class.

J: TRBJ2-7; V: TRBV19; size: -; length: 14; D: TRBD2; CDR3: CASSTGLANYEQYF; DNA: TGTGCCAGTAGTACCGGACTAGCGAATTACGAGCAGTACTTC
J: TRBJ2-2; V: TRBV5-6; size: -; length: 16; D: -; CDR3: CASSLRLFFGGGELFF; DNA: TGTGCCAGCAGCTTGAGGTTGTTCTTTGGCGGCGGGGAGCTGTTTTTT
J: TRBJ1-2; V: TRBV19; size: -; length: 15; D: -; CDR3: CASSIVNQGNYGYTF; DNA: TGTGCCAGTAGTATAGTGAACCAGGGCAACTATGGCTACACCTTC
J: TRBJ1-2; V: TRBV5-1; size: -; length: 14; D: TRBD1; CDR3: CASSFYRGDYGYTF; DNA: TGCGCCAGCAGCTTCTACAGGGGTGACTATGGCTACACCTTC
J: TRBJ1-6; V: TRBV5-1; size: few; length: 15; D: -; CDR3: CASTPYSGGNSPLHF; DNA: TGCGCCAGCACCCCGTACAGTGGAGGTAATTCACCCCTCCACTTT
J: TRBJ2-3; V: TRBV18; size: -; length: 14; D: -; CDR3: CASSAQASTDTQYF; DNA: TGTGCCAGCTCAGCCCAAGCTAGCACAGATACGCAGTATTTT
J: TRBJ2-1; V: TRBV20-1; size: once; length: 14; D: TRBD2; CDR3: CSASLGGFYNEQFF; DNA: TGCAGTGCTAGTCTCGGGGGGTTTTACAATGAGCAGTTCTTC
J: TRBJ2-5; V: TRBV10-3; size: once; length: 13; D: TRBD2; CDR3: CAIGGDQKETQYF; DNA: TGTGCCATCGGGGGGGACCAAAAAGAGACCCAGTACTTC
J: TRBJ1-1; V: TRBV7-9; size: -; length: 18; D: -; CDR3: CASSPATGTFTLNTEAFF; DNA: TGTGCCAGCAGCCCTGCCACAGGTACTTTCACTTTGAACACTGAAGCTTTCTTT
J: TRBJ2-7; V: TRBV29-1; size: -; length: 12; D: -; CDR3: CSGGHNSYEQYF; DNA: TGCAGCGGGGGACACAACTCCTACGAGCAGTACTTC
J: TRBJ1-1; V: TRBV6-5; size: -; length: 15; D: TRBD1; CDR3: CASSRTGDGNTEAFF; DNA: TGTGCCAGCAGCAGGACAGGGGATGGGAACACTGAAGCTTTCTTT
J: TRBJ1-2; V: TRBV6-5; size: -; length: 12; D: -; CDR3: CASSYGNYGYTF; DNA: TGTGCCAGCAGTTACGGCAACTATGGCTACACCTTC
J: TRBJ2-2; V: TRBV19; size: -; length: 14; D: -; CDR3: CASSIDHNTGELFF; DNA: TGTGCCAGTAGTATAGATCATAACACCGGGGAGCTGTTTTTT
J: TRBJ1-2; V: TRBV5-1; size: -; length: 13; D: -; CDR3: CASSFGNNNGYTF; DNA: TGCGCCAGCAGCTTCGGGAATAATAACGGCTACACCTTC
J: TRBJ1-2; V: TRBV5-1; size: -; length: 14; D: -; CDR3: CASTDRRRGYGYTF; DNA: TGCGCCAGCACCGACAGGCGTCGGGGCTATGGCTACACCTTC
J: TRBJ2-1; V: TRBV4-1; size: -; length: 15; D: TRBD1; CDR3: CASSPGQGVYNEQFF; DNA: TGCGCCAGCAGCCCCGGACAGGGGGTTTACAATGAGCAGTTCTTC
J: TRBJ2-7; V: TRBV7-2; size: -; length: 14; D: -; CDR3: CASSSSRPGNEQYF; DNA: TGTGCCAGCAGCTCCAGCCGCCCGGGTAACGAGCAGTACTTC
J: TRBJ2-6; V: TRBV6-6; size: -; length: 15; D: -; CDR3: CASSELGSGANVLTF; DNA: TGTGCCAGCAGCGAACTAGGCTCTGGGGCCAACGTCCTGACTTTC
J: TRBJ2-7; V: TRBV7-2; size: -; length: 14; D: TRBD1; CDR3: CASRKGAHSYEQYF; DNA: TGTGCCAGCAGAAAGGGGGCTCACTCCTACGAGCAGTACTTC
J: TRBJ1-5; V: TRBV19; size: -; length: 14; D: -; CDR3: CASSERYSNQPQHF; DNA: TGTGCCAGTAGTGAGCGGTATAGCAATCAGCCCCAGCATTTT
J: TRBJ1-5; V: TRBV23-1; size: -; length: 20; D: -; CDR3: CASSQCPGANPLYSNQPQHF; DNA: TGCGCCAGCAGTCAATGTCCCGGAGCCAATCCCCTTTATAGCAATCAGCCCCAGCATTTT
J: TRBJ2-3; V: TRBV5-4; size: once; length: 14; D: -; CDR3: CASSDGTPADTQYF; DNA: TGTGCCAGCAGCGACGGGACTCCAGCGGATACGCAGTATTTT
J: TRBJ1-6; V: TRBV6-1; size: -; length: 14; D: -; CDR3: CASSKQGLNSPLHF; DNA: TGTGCCAGCAGTAAACAGGGCTTGAATTCACCCCTCCACTTT
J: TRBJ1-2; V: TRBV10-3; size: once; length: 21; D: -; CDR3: CAISESFVVYVKDGGGYGYTF; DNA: TGTGCCATCAGTGAGTCTTTCGTGGTTTATGTAAAGGACGGCGGAGGTTATGGCTACACCTTC
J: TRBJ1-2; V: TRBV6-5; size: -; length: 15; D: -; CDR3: CASSQQGQGSYGYTF; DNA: TGTGCCAGCAGTCAACAGGGCCAGGGGTCTTATGGCTACACCTTC
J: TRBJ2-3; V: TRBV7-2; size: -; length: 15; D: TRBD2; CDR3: CASSLGGASGDTQYF; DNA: TGTGCCAGCAGCCTCGGGGGGGCTTCGGGGGATACGCAGTATTTT
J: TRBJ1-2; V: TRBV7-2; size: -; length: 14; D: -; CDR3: CASSFQQENYGYTF; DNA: TGTGCCAGCAGCTTCCAACAGGAGAACTATGGCTACACCTTC
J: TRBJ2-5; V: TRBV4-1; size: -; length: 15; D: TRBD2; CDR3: CASSLGLAAQGTQYF; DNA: TGCGCCAGCAGCCTGGGACTAGCGGCGCAAGGGACCCAGTACTTC
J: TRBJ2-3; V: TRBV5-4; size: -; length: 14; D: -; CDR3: CASSLVAVSDTQYF; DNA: TGTGCCAGCAGCTTGGTAGCAGTTTCAGATACGCAGTATTTT
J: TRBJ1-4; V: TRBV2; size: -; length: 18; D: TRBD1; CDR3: CASSEVSTGTAGSEKLFF; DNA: TGTGCCAGCAGTGAAGTATCTACCGGGACAGCCGGTAGTGAAAAACTGTTTTTT
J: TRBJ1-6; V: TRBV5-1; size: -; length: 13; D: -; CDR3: CASSLVGNSPLHF; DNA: TGCGCCAGCAGCTTGGTCGGGAATTCACCCCTCCACTTT
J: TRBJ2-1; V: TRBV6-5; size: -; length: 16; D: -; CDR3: CASSYSSRGVNDEQFF; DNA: TGTGCCAGCAGTTACTCGAGCAGGGGAGTAAACGATGAGCAGTTCTTC
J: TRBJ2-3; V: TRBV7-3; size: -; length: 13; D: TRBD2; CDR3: CASSRGEEDTQYF; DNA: TGTGCCAGCAGCCGGGGGGAGGAGGATACGCAGTATTTT
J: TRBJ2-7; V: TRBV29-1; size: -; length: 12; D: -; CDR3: CSVVGGPYEQYF; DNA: TGCAGCGTGGTTGGGGGCCCCTACGAGCAGTACTTC
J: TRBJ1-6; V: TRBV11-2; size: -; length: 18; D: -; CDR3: CASSASPRGGQYNSPLHF; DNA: TGTGCCAGCAGCGCTAGCCCCCGGGGAGGGCAGTATAATTCACCCCTCCACTTT
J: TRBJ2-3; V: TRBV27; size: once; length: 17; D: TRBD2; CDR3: CASSLSATSGGTDTQYF; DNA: TGTGCCAGCAGTTTATCAGCGACTAGCGGGGGCACAGATACGCAGTATTTT
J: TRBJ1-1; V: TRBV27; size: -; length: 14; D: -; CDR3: CASSLAGVDTEAFF; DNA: TGTGCCAGCAGTTTGGCAGGGGTAGACACTGAAGCTTTCTTT
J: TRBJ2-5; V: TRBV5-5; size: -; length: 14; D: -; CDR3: CASSLGTEEETQYF; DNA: TGTGCCAGCAGCCTGGGGACTGAGGAAGAGACCCAGTACTTC
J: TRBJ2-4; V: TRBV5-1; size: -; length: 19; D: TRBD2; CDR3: CASSPHIGGGGLAKNIQYF; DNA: TGCGCCAGCAGCCCACACATCGGGGGGGGTGGCCTAGCCAAAAACATTCAGTACTTC
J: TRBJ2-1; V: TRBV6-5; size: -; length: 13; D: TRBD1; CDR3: CASSRDRYNEQFF; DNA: TGTGCCAGCAGTCGGGACAGGTACAATGAGCAGTTCTTC
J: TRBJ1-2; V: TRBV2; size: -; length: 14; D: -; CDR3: CASSGDRSGYGYTF; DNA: TGTGCCAGCAGTGGTGACAGGTCCGGGTATGGCTACACCTTC
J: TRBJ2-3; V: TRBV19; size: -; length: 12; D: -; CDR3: CATTGRADTQYF; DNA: TGTGCCACCACAGGGCGGGCAGATACGCAGTATTTT
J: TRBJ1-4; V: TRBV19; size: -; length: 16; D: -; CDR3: CASSPYTGDQNEKLFF; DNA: TGTGCCAGTAGTCCCTACACAGGCGATCAAAATGAAAAACTGTTTTTT
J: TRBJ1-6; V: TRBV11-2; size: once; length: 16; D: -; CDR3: CASSLLRGAQNSPLHF; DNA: TGTGCCAGCAGCTTGTTGCGGGGCGCTCAGAATTCACCCCTCCACTTT
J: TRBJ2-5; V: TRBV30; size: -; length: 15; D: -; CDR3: CAWDPQGGSQETQYF; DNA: TGTGCCTGGGACCCACAGGGCGGGAGCCAAGAGACCCAGTACTTC
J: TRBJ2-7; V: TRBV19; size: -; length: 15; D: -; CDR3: CASSIRQTAPYEQYF; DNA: TGTGCCAGTAGTATTCGACAGACAGCTCCCTACGAGCAGTACTTC
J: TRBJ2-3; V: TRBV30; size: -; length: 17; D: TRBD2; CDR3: CAWSAGLAGGPADTQYF; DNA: TGTGCCTGGAGTGCGGGACTAGCGGGGGGGCCGGCAGATACGCAGTATTTT
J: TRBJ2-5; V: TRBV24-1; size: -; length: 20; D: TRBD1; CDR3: CATSDSGVVRIGQGIETQYF; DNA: TGTGCCACCAGTGATTCAGGGGTGGTGAGGATCGGACAGGGGATAGAGACCCAGTACTTC
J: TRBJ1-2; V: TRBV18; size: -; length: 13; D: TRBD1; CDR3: CASSPGGAVGYTF; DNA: TGTGCCAGCTCCCCAGGGGGCGCGGTTGGCTACACCTTC
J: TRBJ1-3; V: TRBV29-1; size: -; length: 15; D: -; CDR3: CSVSKTGLSGNTIYF; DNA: TGCAGCGTTTCTAAAACAGGGCTCTCTGGAAACACCATATATTTT
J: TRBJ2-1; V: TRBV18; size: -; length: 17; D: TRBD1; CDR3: CASSPYSGQGSYNEQFF; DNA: TGTGCCAGCTCACCTTACTCGGGACAGGGGTCCTACAATGAGCAGTTCTTC
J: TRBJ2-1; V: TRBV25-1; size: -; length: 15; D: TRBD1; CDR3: CASSEADRGIAEQFF; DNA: TGTGCCAGCAGTGAGGCGGACAGGGGGATCGCTGAGCAGTTCTTC
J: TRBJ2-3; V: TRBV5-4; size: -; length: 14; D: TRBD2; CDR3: CASTTSGSDFTQYF; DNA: TGTGCCAGCACGACTAGCGGGTCTGATTTTACGCAGTATTTT
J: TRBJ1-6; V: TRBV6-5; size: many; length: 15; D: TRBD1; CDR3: CASLRTGSQNSPLHF; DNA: TGTGCCAGCCTTAGGACAGGGTCGCAAAATTCACCCCTCCACTTT